This TCR beta chain emerged from a study of blood T cell repertoires in COVID-19. As for the study in general: Both acute and convalescent COVID-19 samples were obtained from the United States, Italy and Spain. PBMCs, B-cell-depleted T cells, or T cells provided the cDNA or gDNA that made up the material.

V trimming: 6 bases; J trimming: 3 bases; junction bases outside the gene matches: 5. Germline loops: CDR1 MNHEY, CDR2 SVGAGI. This CDR3 region has 14 residues. Per the original data handling: Nucleated cell number was recorded as an estimate derived from reference gene primer amplification. Clones were sequenced by immunoSEQ multiplex PCR, and TCRdb holds only the in-frame ones, with some missing. V and J calls and clone size are those listed in that table; D and trimming were worked out from the DNA. This sample has about 80,000 clones; approximately 76% occur once, and the top ten carry about a sixth.

Sequencing was carried out using peripheral blood. This TCR derives from a man between 65 and 85 years old with active or convalescent COVID-19. This chain uses TRBV6-5 with TRBJ2-3; TRBD2 matches at 8 bases. The CDR3 DNA follows: TGTGCCAGCAGCAAGCGGGGGAAAACAGATACGCAGTATTTT. It specifies CASSKRGKTDTQYF.